This TCR beta chain was observed in a study of Graves' ophthalmopathy and Graves' hyperthyroidism. Other autoimmune disease, uncontrolled infection, pregnancy and lactation led to exclusion. With respect to this clonotype: Its antigen is unidentified.

Study-level points and caveats: Sensitivity of roughly 64% and specificity of 72% to 80% were achieved by the model that predicted ophthalmopathy progression.

Germline loops: CDR1 ENHRY, CDR2 SYGVKD. The CDR3 covers 13 residues. V was clipped by 11 bases and J by 7 bases, with 15 bases between them. Beta-chain TCR CDR3 regions were amplified from RNA transcripts. Following a first-round RT-PCR that used HTBI primers, a second-round multiplex PCR was carried out. Each CDR3 protein gets one entry after TCRdb re-called the multiplex PCR reads with MiXCR. The sample has 660,000 or so distinct CDR3 sequences; just over 40% are singletons. This sequence originates from an adult man with Graves' ophthalmopathy. V and J are TRBV10-3 and TRBJ1-6, with D unresolved. Sequenced sample: peripheral blood. CDR3 DNA: TGTGCCTGGAAGGCCCTCCTGAATTCACCCCTCCACTTT. Protein product: CAWKALLNSPLHF.